The following is a TCR beta chain sequence with its context. Germline CDR1 reads MNHEY; CDR2 reads SMNVEV (reference sequence). V gave up 6 bases and J gave up 4 bases, with 18 bases separating them. The CDR3 contains 15 residues. The data derive from a study of technical replicates of blood from a handful of donors. The repertoire was sequenced with immunoSEQ multiplex PCR; TCRdb's copy has only in-frame clones and lacks some. The table includes about 84,000 clones, roughly 92% detected once. J is TRBJ1-2 and V is TRBV27; maybe TRBD1 (5 bases). Sequencing used T cells isolated from PBMCs. The receptor was derived from a human donor in good health. The CDR3 DNA reads TGTGCCAGCAGGACCAATAGCGGGACGGGCTATGGCTACACCTTC. This gives the protein CASRTNSGTGYGYTF.